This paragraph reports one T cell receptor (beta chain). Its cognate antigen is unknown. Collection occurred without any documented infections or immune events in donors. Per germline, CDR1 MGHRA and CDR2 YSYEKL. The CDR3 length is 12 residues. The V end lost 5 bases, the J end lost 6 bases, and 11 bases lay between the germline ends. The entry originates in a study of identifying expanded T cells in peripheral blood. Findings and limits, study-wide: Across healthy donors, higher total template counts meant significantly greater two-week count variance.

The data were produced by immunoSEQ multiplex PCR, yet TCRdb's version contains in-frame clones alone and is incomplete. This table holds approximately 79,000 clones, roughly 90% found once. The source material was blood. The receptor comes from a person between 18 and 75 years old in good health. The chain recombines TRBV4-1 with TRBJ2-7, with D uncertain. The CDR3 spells CASSKTRGEQYF. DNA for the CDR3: TGCGCCAGCAGCAAAACCCGCGGCGAGCAGTACTTC.